The next 7 T cell receptor beta chains were all read from a single sample in a study of Ad26.COV2.S vaccination and SARS-CoV-2 variants. Method: immunoSEQ multiplex PCR; TCRdb's copy keeps in-frame clones and lacks some. The table records about 480,000 clones, roughly nine tenths of them present only once. Treatment indicated: around 19 received Ad26.COV2.S at low or high dose, single or two shots; roughly five received placebo; per-sample allocation not given. Sampling took place 63 days after the first vaccine or placebo injection. This specimen consisted of peripheral blood, obtained in a trial of Ad26.COV2.S vaccine versus placebo. The receptors originated from a person between 18 and 65 years old who received the Ad26.COV2.S COVID-19 vaccine or a placebo.

The chain carries TRBV4-3 and TRBJ1-2; D not resolved. In germline, CDR1 is LGHNA, CDR2 YSLEER. Trimming stripped 1 base from V and 3 bases from J, with 12 bases between. CDR3 length equals 15 residues. The CDR3 DNA reads TGCGCCAGCAGCCAAGCGGGGATGGGGTACTATGGCTACACCTTC. Translation: CASSQAGMGYYGYTF.

The chain has TRBV7-2 and TRBJ2-1, with 13 bases aligning to TRBD2. This CDR3 is built from 19 residues. Germline values: CDR1 SGHTA, CDR2 FQGNSA. With 3 bases clipped from V and 7 bases from J, the junction kept 15 bases outside the gene matches. The CDR3 loop is CASSFTHSRTSGSRNEQFF. Here the CDR3 DNA reads TGTGCCAGCAGCTTTACCCATTCTCGGACTAGCGGGAGTAGGAATGAGCAGTTCTTC.

The gene calls are TRBV30 and TRBJ2-1; 12 bases align to TRBD2. CDR3 length: 14 amino acids. V trimming: 5 bases; J trimming: 8 bases; junction bases outside the gene matches: 7. CDR1 is GTSNPN and CDR2 is SVGIG in the germline V gene (reference sequence). In DNA form, the CDR3 reads TGTGCCTGGGACGGGACTAGCGGGCGCTATGAGCAGTTCTTC. Encoded protein: CAWDGTSGRYEQFF. Using reference TRBV30 and TRBJ2-1 for the parts outside the CDR3, the full variable domain is SQTIHQWPATLVQPVGSPLSLECTVEGTSNPNLYWYRQAAGRGLQLLFYSVGIGQISSEVPQNLSASRPQDRQFILSSKKLLLSDSGFYLCAWDGTSGRYEQFFGPGTRLTVL.

This chain joins TRBV7-3 and TRBJ2-1, with TRBD2 matching over 13 bases. Germline V gene lookup returns CDR1 SGHTA and CDR2 FQGTGA. The CDR3 extends over 15 amino acids. The junction had 4 bases not matched to a gene; V was cut back by 5 bases and J by 6 bases. The CDR3 protein is CASSPRTSGGNEQFF. CDR3 bases: TGTGCCAGCAGCCCCCGGACTAGCGGGGGCAATGAGCAGTTCTTC.

The V call is TRBV29-1, the J call TRBJ2-5; D gene ambiguous. Germline CDR1 reads SQVTM; CDR2 reads ANQGSEA. Trimming cost V 2 bases and J 4 bases, with 8 bases left between them. The CDR3 totals 12 residues. The CDR3: CSVEKQSETQYF. The CDR3 coding sequence is TGCAGCGTTGAAAAACAGTCAGAGACCCAGTACTTC.

As DNA, the CDR3 is TGTGCCAGCAGCCGATCGGACGGGAGAACAGATACGCAGTATTTT. As protein: CASSRSDGRTDTQYF. The V call is TRBV6-2 or TRBV6-3, the J call TRBJ2-3, with a possible D match to TRBD2 (6 bases). The V and J ends lost 6 bases and 3 bases respectively, with 16 bases between them. Germline V gene lookup returns CDR1 MNHEY and CDR2 SVGEGT. This CDR3 is 15 amino acids long.

The chain joins TRBV19 to TRBJ1-5; no reliable D call. The V gene lost 5 bases and the J gene lost 0 bases, with 17 bases spanning the gap. Germline V CDR1 and CDR2: LNHDA, SQIVND (reference sequence). The CDR3 length is 17 residues. The CDR3 sequence is CASSREGIDYSNQPQHF. CDR3 bases: TGTGCCAGTAGTCGGGAAGGTATCGACTATAGCAATCAGCCCCAGCATTTT.